A selection of T cell receptor beta chains follows, all from one sample in a study of a mutant IDH1 vaccine in newly diagnosed glioma. TCRdb's table, derived via immunoSEQ multiplex PCR, lists solely in-frame clones and lacks some. The sample lists 25,000 to 35,000 clones, about 90% occurring once. For these receptors, no antigen is known. The material was peripheral blood mononuclear cells (PBMCs), obtained from a glioma patient whose treatment included an IDH1 peptide vaccine. The receptors were sampled from a woman in her 40s with glioma. Some clones in this sample may be carry-over from other donors' samples. CDR3s include the opening cysteine and the closing phenylalanine or tryptophan. D genes are given only for firm matches. Not all rows give a size; the values are once, few, many and, for expanded clones, a class.

TRBV9	.	TRBJ2-3	14	TRBD2	CASGNGGAANTQYF	TGTGCCAGCGGAAACGGGGGGGCTGCAAATACGCAGTATTTT
TRBV27	.	TRBJ2-7	15	TRBD1	CASSPGGTGVNEQYF	TGTGCCAGCAGCCCGGGGGGGACAGGGGTCAACGAGCAGTACTTC
TRBV11-2	.	TRBJ2-1	13	.	CASSGVSYNEQFF	TGTGCCAGCAGCGGGGTCTCCTACAATGAGCAGTTCTTC
TRBV19	.	TRBJ1-4	14	.	CASTPGLDKEKLFF	TGTGCCAGTACCCCTGGCCTCGACAAGGAAAAACTGTTTTTT
TRBV4-3	.	TRBJ2-7	13	.	CASSQGRHYEQYF	TGCGCCAGCAGCCAGGGCAGACACTACGAGCAGTACTTC
TRBV19	.	TRBJ2-6	15	.	CASSMRGAGANVLTF	TGTGCCAGTAGTATGAGAGGGGCTGGGGCCAACGTCCTGACTTTC
TRBV7-2	.	TRBJ2-5	15	TRBD2	CASSLDLPPGGTQYF	TGTGCCAGCAGCTTAGATCTCCCCCCGGGGGGGACCCAGTACTTC
TRBV18	.	TRBJ1-1	14	.	CASSPPGQHAEAFF	TGTGCCAGCTCACCACCGGGCCAACACGCTGAAGCTTTCTTT
TRBV9	.	TRBJ2-3	13	.	CASSVGGADTQYF	TGTGCCAGCAGCGTAGGGGGGGCAGATACGCAGTATTTT
TRBV9	.	TRBJ2-2	12	.	CASSPAGGELFF	TGTGCCAGCAGCCCGGCGGGTGGGGAGCTGTTTTTT
TRBV7-9	.	TRBJ1-1	12	.	CASSSRQTEAFF	TGTGCCAGCAGCTCCCGTCAAACTGAAGCTTTCTTT
TRBV28	.	TRBJ2-1	13	.	CASFAPGGLRQFF	TGTGCCAGCTTTGCCCCGGGTGGGCTACGGCAGTTCTTC
TRBV18	.	TRBJ1-2	14	TRBD1	CASSPVTGREGYTF	TGTGCCAGCTCACCGGTGACAGGGAGGGAGGGCTACACCTTC
TRBV7-9	few	TRBJ2-2	15	TRBD1	CASSLGTGLTGELFF	TGTGCCAGCAGCTTAGGGACAGGGCTAACCGGGGAGCTGTTTTTT
TRBV4-2	once	TRBJ1-2	16	TRBD1	CASSQARGGGNYGYTF	TGTGCCAGCAGCCAAGCTCGAGGGGGCGGCAACTATGGCTACACCTTC
TRBV6-1	.	TRBJ2-2	14	.	CASNLDGNTGELFF	TGTGCCAGCAACCTGGACGGAAACACCGGGGAGCTGTTTTTT
TRBV7-6	.	TRBJ2-5	19	.	CASSDPRSLRQIGKETQYF	TGTGCCAGCAGCGACCCTAGGAGCCTGAGACAAATCGGCAAGGAGACCCAGTACTTC
TRBV7-3	.	TRBJ2-2	11	.	CASGNTGELFF	TGTGCCAGCGGGAACACCGGGGAGCTGTTTTTT
TRBV29-1	few	TRBJ1-1	13	TRBD1	CSADRDMNTEAFF	TGCAGCGCGGACAGGGACATGAACACTGAAGCTTTCTTT
TRBV7-9	.	TRBJ1-1	15	.	CASSFSTGLVDEAFF	TGTGCCAGCAGCTTCTCTACGGGCCTGGTGGATGAAGCTTTCTTT
TRBV6-5	.	TRBJ1-6	13	.	CASRSDGDSPLHF	TGTGCCAGCAGATCGGACGGAGATTCACCCCTCCACTTT
TRBV29-1	.	TRBJ2-7	12	.	CSVGTSSHEQYF	TGCAGCGTAGGGACTTCCTCCCACGAGCAGTACTTC
TRBV5-6	.	TRBJ2-7	14	TRBD1	CASSLGQGSYEQYF	TGTGCCAGCAGCTTGGGACAGGGATCCTACGAGCAGTACTTC
TRBV6-4	.	TRBJ2-5	12	.	CASRLSQETQYF	TGTGCCAGCCGCCTTTCCCAGGAGACCCAGTACTTC
TRBV4-2	.	TRBJ1-3	16	.	CASSQDLGTSGNTIYF	TGTGCCAGCAGCCAAGACCTCGGGACATCGGGAAACACCATATATTTT
TRBV19	.	TRBJ2-5	14	.	CDPCVRGTQETQYF	TGTGACCCTTGTGTTCGGGGGACCCAAGAGACCCAGTACTTC
TRBV7-9	.	TRBJ2-5	14	.	CASSLIVGAETQYF	TGTGCCAGCAGCTTAATCGTAGGAGCGGAGACCCAGTACTTC
TRBV28	.	TRBJ1-3	15	.	CASNSDGISGNTIYF	TGTGCCAGCAATTCCGACGGGATCTCTGGAAACACCATATATTTT
TRBV28	.	TRBJ2-5	13	.	CASSRAEWETQYF	TGTGCCAGCAGTCGCGCGGAATGGGAGACCCAGTACTTC
TRBV19	.	TRBJ2-7	13	TRBD1	CASRDRAKYEQYF	TGTGCCAGCAGGGACAGGGCGAAGTACGAGCAGTACTTC
TRBV27	.	TRBJ1-1	11	.	CASSLGTEAFF	TGTGCCAGCAGTCTGGGGACTGAAGCTTTCTTT
TRBV9	.	TRBJ2-7	15	.	CASSVDGRTAYEQYF	TGTGCCAGCAGCGTAGACGGCAGGACCGCCTACGAGCAGTACTTC
TRBV6-5	.	TRBJ1-4	15	TRBD1	CASSSSWDSHEKLFF	TGTGCCAGCTCCAGCAGTTGGGACAGTCATGAAAAACTGTTTTTT
TRBV7-8	.	TRBJ1-4	15	TRBD1	CASSPLTGTGEKLFF	TGTGCCAGCAGCCCGCTGACAGGGACTGGTGAAAAACTGTTTTTT
TRBV5-1	.	TRBJ2-1	15	.	CASSLSAGPHNEQFF	TGCGCCAGCAGCTTGTCCGCCGGGCCTCACAATGAGCAGTTCTTC
TRBV19	.	TRBJ2-7	16	.	CASSREGWGRSDEQYF	TGTGCCAGTAGTCGAGAGGGTTGGGGGCGTAGTGACGAGCAGTACTTC
TRBV14	.	TRBJ1-4	15	.	CASSVHLRGSEKLFF	TGTGCCAGCAGCGTCCACTTGCGGGGGAGTGAAAAACTGTTTTTT
TRBV2	.	TRBJ1-5	12	.	CASSRVTQPQHF	TGTGCCAGCAGCCGGGTGACTCAGCCCCAGCATTTT
TRBV5-1	.	TRBJ1-6	13	.	CASRTDEASPLHF	TGCGCCAGCAGGACAGACGAGGCTTCACCCCTCCACTTT
TRBV7-2	.	TRBJ2-6	15	.	CASSLGGTGANVLTF	TGTGCCAGCAGCTTGGGGGGAACTGGGGCCAACGTCCTGACTTTC
TRBV19	.	TRBJ1-2	15	TRBD1	CASSTRDRGLDGYTF	TGTGCCAGTAGTACTCGGGACAGGGGGCTCGATGGCTACACCTTC
TRBV9	.	TRBJ1-2	12	.	CASSTRGYGYTF	TGTGCCAGCAGCACCCGAGGCTATGGCTACACCTTC
TRBV10-3	.	TRBJ2-7	14	TRBD2	CAIGDREGLYEQYF	TGTGCCATTGGGGACCGGGAGGGCCTCTACGAGCAGTACTTC
TRBV7-7	once	TRBJ2-3	15	TRBD2	CASSPGGGGPDTQYF	TGTGCTAGCAGCCCGGGGGGAGGTGGACCAGATACGCAGTATTTT
TRBV9	.	TRBJ1-1	13	.	CASSVVEDTEAFF	TGTGCCAGCAGCGTAGTGGAGGACACTGAAGCTTTCTTT
TRBV28	.	TRBJ1-5	12	.	CASSWGNQPQHF	TGTGCCAGCAGTTGGGGGAATCAGCCCCAGCATTTT
TRBV6-5	.	TRBJ2-1	15	TRBD2	CASSTVAGALNEQFF	TGTGCCAGCAGTACCGTGGCGGGAGCCCTCAATGAGCAGTTCTTC
TRBV6-5	.	TRBJ2-3	15	TRBD2	CASRLSGGLTDTQYF	TGTGCCAGCCGTCTGAGCGGGGGTCTAACAGATACGCAGTATTTT
TRBV7-9	.	TRBJ2-5	13	.	CASSPRGQETQYF	TGTGCCAGCAGCCCCAGGGGACAAGAGACCCAGTACTTC
TRBV28	.	TRBJ2-7	12	TRBD1	CASTEGARDQYF	TGTGCCAGCACCGAGGGGGCCAGGGATCAGTACTTC